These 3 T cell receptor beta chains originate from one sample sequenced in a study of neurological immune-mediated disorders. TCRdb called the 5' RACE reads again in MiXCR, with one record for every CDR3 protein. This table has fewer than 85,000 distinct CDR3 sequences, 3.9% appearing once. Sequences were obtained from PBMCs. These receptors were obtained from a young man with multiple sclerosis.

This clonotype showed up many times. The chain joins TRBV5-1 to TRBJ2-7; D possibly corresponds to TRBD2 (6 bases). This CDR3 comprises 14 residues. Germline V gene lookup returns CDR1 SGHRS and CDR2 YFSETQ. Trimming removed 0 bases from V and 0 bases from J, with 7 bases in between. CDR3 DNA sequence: TGCGCCAGCAGCTTGGTGGGGGGCTCCTACGAGCAGTACTTC. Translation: CASSLVGGSYEQYF. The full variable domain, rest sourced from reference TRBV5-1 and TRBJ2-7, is KAGVTQTPRYLIKTRGQQVTLSCSPISGHRSVSWYQQTPGQGLQFLFEYFSETQRNKGNFPGRFSGRQFSNSRSEMNVSTLELGDSALYLCASSLVGGSYEQYFGPGTRLTVT.

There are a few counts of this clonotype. CDR3 sequence (DNA): TGTGCCAGCAGCCCCGGAGGAGAGCAGTACTTC. Encoded protein: CASSPGGEQYF. V gene TRBV7-6 combines with J gene TRBJ2-7, with D possibly matching TRBD2 (5 bases). CDR3 length: 11 residues. V was clipped by 5 bases and J by 7 bases, with 9 bases between them. Germline-derived CDR1 and CDR2 are SGHVS and FNYEAQ.

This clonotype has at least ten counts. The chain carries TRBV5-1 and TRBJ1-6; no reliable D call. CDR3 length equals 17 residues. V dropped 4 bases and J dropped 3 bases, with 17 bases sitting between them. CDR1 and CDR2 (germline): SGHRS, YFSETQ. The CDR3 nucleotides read TGCGCCAGCAGCCCTACAGAGGATGGCCACTATAATTCACCCCTCCACTTT. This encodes CASSPTEDGHYNSPLHF.